This T cell receptor (beta chain) emerged from a study of graft-versus-host responses after intestinal transplantation. About the study: The whole recipient group had anti-thymocyte globulin induction followed by tacrolimus and steroids for two to three years. Study observations and caveats: Some GvH clones appeared in ileal mucosa or blood before recipient bone marrow.

The CDR3 has 15 amino acids. Germline CDR1 KGHSH, CDR2 LQKENI. V dropped 3 bases and J dropped 7 bases, with 13 bases sitting between them. A note on this clone: Its cognate antigen is unknown.

Generated by immunoSEQ multiplex PCR, the TCRdb table keeps only in-frame clones and is missing some. Altogether some 92,000 clones are present, roughly 92% being singletons, with the ten largest covering roughly 0.31%. This rearrangement joins TRBV18 to TRBJ1-6, with D perhaps matching TRBD1 (6 bases). Sample: unstimulated CD4+ T cells sorted from spleen or lymph node cells, taken before intestinal transplant. The clonotype was recovered from a human donor who received an intestinal transplant. CDR3 coding DNA: TGTGCCAGCTCACCTAGGACAGAGAGGAATTCACCCCTCCACTTT. It specifies CASSPRTERNSPLHF.